These 18 T cell receptor beta chains were sequenced from one sample in a study of blood T cell repertoires in COVID-19. Sequencing used immunoSEQ multiplex PCR; TCRdb keeps in-frame clones, though not all of them. The profile covers 130,000 to 150,000 clones, with less than 90% appearing a single time and 5.5% taken by the ten largest. Sample: PBMCs or T cells enriched from blood (not recorded which). Every receptor here comes from a man aged 40-49 years with acute COVID-19.

V is TRBV28 and J is TRBJ2-1; 11 bases map to TRBD1. V was clipped by 1 base and J by 6 bases; unmatched bases: 2. The V gene's germline CDR1 is MDHEN and CDR2 SYDVKM. This CDR3 region has 15 residues. The CDR3 is CASSLFGTGGNEQFF. As DNA, the CDR3 is TGTGCCAGCAGTTTATTCGGGACAGGGGGCAATGAGCAGTTCTTC. Full variable domain (remainder filled in from reference TRBV28 and TRBJ2-1): DVKVTQSSRYLVKRTGEKVFLECVQDMDHENMFWYRQDPGLGLRLIYFSYDVKMKEKGDIPEGYSVSREKKERFSLILESASTNQTSMYLCASSLFGTGGNEQFFGPGTRLTVL.

Concerning this clone itself: The junction departs from the called germline gene at one end, perhaps through a read error. The genes are TRBV7-8 and TRBJ2-7, with D perhaps TRBD1 (9 bases). There are 15 residues in the CDR3. Germline V gives CDR1 SGHVS, CDR2 FQNEAQ. CDR3 nucleotide sequence: TGTGCCAGCAGCATAGCGGGACAGGGTTTTGGCGAGCAGTACTTC. It yields the protein CASSIAGQGFGEQYF.

V and J are TRBV6-2 or TRBV6-3 and TRBJ2-7; possibly TRBD1 or TRBD2 for D (6 bases each). V lost 6 bases and J 5 bases, leaving 20 bases between the germline ends. Germline V gene lookup returns CDR1 MNHEY and CDR2 SVGEGT. CDR3 length: 15 amino acids. CDR3 region: CASSRGRAGYNEQYF. DNA for the CDR3: TGTGCCAGCAGCCGGGGGCGGGCAGGATACAACGAGCAGTACTTC.

The V call is TRBV18, the J call TRBJ2-3, with 9 nucleotides matching TRBD2. CDR3 size: 19 residues. After removal of 3 bases from V and 3 bases from J, the junction contained 16 bases not matched to a gene. Per the germline V gene, CDR1 is KGHSH and CDR2 is LQKENI. This CDR3 is CASSPFYQGGGAGTDTQYF. CDR3 bases: TGTGCCAGCTCACCGTTTTATCAAGGCGGGGGGGCCGGTACAGATACGCAGTATTTT.

The table lists this clone with a few counts. The DNA is left out, because the CDR3 cannot be placed on it with certainty; the CDR3 is given as TCRdb lists it. This chain uses TRBV30 with TRBJ1-2. CDR1 is GTSNPN, CDR2 SVGIG, per germline (reference sequence). Termini included, the CDR3 measures 13 amino acids. The CDR3: CAWGHGTGGRATF.

The chain is built from TRBV6-5 and TRBJ2-1; 10 positions agree with TRBD2. Trimming took 6 bases from V and 4 from J; bases not matched to a gene: 6. Germline CDR1 MNHEY, CDR2 SVGAGI. The length of the CDR3 is 15 residues. CDR3 loop: CASRPAGGLYNEQFF. In DNA, the CDR3 is TGTGCCAGCAGGCCAGCGGGGGGGCTGTACAATGAGCAGTTCTTC.

The chain is built from TRBV15 and TRBJ1-1, with D unresolved. V was trimmed by 0 bases and J by 1 base, leaving 9 bases between them. The length of the CDR3 is 15 residues. Germline V gives CDR1 LNHNV, CDR2 YYDKDF (reference sequence). CDR3 in DNA: TGTGCCACCAGCAGAGATGAGGGAGAGAACACTGAAGCTTTCTTT. Protein sequence: CATSRDEGENTEAFF.

DNA of the CDR3: TGTGCCAGTAGTATTGGACAGGGCATGGGCGAGCAGTACTTC. It is translated as CASSIGQGMGEQYF. The chain uses TRBV19 and TRBJ2-7; 8 nucleotides agree with TRBD1. Trimming cost V 3 bases and J 6 bases; bases outside gene matches: 7. CDR3 length equals 14 residues. CDR1 is LNHDA, CDR2 SQIVND, per germline (reference sequence).

This clone appeared once. The V call is TRBV10-3, the J call TRBJ1-4; D may be TRBD1 (6 bases). Germline CDR1 and CDR2: ENHRY and SYGVKD. The CDR3 is 16 residues long. V was shortened by 0 bases and J by 7 bases, with 15 bases between the two germline ends. Here the CDR3 reads CAISESIGGRGEKLFF. DNA of the CDR3: TGTGCCATCAGTGAGTCGATAGGGGGAAGGGGTGAAAAACTGTTTTTT.

V gene TRBV5-1 combines with J gene TRBJ2-4, with 7 bases matching TRBD2. The CDR3 spans 14 residues. The germline V gene has CDR1 SGHRS and CDR2 YFSETQ. J lost 8 bases, V lost 0 bases, and 5 bases had no gene match. CDR3 sequence: CASSLASGGDIQYF. DNA for the CDR3: TGCGCCAGCAGCTTGGCTAGCGGAGGGGACATTCAGTACTTC.

The rearrangement joins TRBV6-1 to TRBJ2-7; TRBD2 agrees at 11 bases. V trimming: 4 bases; J trimming: 0 bases; junction bases outside the gene matches: 14. Germline lookup yields CDR1 MNHNS and CDR2 SASEGT. This CDR3 contains 19 residues. The CDR3 region is CASSVRLAGRFGSSYEQYF. The CDR3 DNA sequence: TGTGCCAGCAGTGTCCGACTAGCGGGAAGATTCGGGAGCTCCTACGAGCAGTACTTC.

The chain recombines TRBV3-1 (or the pseudogene TRBV3-2) with TRBJ1-3, with D possibly matching TRBD1 (6 bases). V shed 0 bases and J shed 11 bases, with 8 bases lying between them. The CDR3 length is 12 residues. Germline assignment: CDR1 LGHDT and CDR2 YNNKEL (reference sequence). In DNA, the CDR3 is TGTGCCAGCAGCCAAGAAACAGGGCCCATATATTTT. It translates to CASSQETGPIYF.

The chain employs TRBV18 and TRBJ2-1; 14 nucleotides match TRBD2. In germline, CDR1 is KGHSH, CDR2 LQKENI. There are 15 residues in the CDR3. The junction had 4 bases not matched to a gene; V was cut back by 3 bases and J by 9 bases. CDR3 in DNA: TGTGCCAGCTCACCGACTAGCGGGAGGGAAACTGAGCAGTTCTTC. Translated, it gives CASSPTSGRETEQFF.

This clone was seen only a few times. This chain links TRBV7-2 with TRBJ1-4; 11 bases are a match to TRBD1. The CDR3 runs to 14 residues. The junction had 2 bases not matched to a gene; V was cut back by 3 bases and J by 8 bases. The germline CDR1 and CDR2 sequences are SGHTA and FQGNSA. As DNA, the CDR3 is TGTGCCAGCAGCTTGTGGACAGGGGGCGAAAAACTGTTTTTT. Its protein product is CASSLWTGGEKLFF.

The J gene is TRBJ1-2, the V gene TRBV30, with D possibly TRBD1 on 6 matching bases. Deletions cut 3 bases from V and 5 bases from J, with 13 bases between. The CDR3 totals 13 residues. Germline CDR1 and CDR2: GTSNPN and SVGIG (reference sequence). The CDR3 coding sequence is TGTGCCTGGAGGATAAACAGGGCTTATGGCTACACCTTC. Translated: CAWRINRAYGYTF.

CDR3 loop: CATSDQDRDQPQHF. DNA of the CDR3: TGTGCCACCAGTGACCAAGACAGGGATCAGCCCCAGCATTTT. This chain connects TRBV24-1 to TRBJ1-5, with 7 nucleotides matching TRBD1. The germline V gene has CDR1 KGHDR and CDR2 SFDVKD. Germline trimming cut 4 bases from V and 5 bases from J; bases unmatched to any gene: 4. The CDR3 covers 14 residues.

This rearrangement joins TRBV9 to TRBJ1-5, with D perhaps TRBD1 (6 bases). V dropped 3 bases and J dropped 6 bases, with 13 bases sitting between them. Germline values: CDR1 SGDLS, CDR2 YYNGEE. CDR3 length equals 14 residues. Written as DNA, the CDR3 is TGTGCCAGCAGCGCACAGGGTCTAGGTCAGCCCCAGCATTTT. Translation gives CASSAQGLGQPQHF.

The CDR3 DNA reads TGTGCCAGCAGCTTAGGGACAGGGGATCTCCACGAGCAGTACTTC. It encodes CASSLGTGDLHEQYF. This chain connects TRBV7-9 to TRBJ2-7; 9 nucleotides line up with TRBD1. Per the germline V gene, CDR1 is SEHNR and CDR2 is FQNEAQ (reference sequence). CDR3 length equals 15 residues. V was clipped by 1 base and J by 5 bases; unmatched bases: 6.